A selection of T cell receptor beta chains follows, all from one sample in a study of blood T cells in healthy people across ages. Each CDR3 protein gets one entry after TCRdb re-called the 5' RACE reads with MiXCR. The sample consists of about 690,000 distinct CDR3 sequences, approximately 40% of them appearing once. Sequencing was carried out using blood. The receptors were gathered from a man older than 75 in good health. Each CDR3 is given with its conserved first and last residue. D genes are given only for firm matches. A row's size may be missing; if present it is once, few, many or a size class.

D: NA; V: TRBV7-8; size: NA; J: TRBJ2-1; CDR3: CASSSYRQSSYNEQFF; DNA: TGTGCCAGCAGCTCCTATAGGCAAAGTTCCTACAATGAGCAGTTCTTC
D: TRBD2; V: TRBV2; size: NA; J: TRBJ2-7; CDR3: CASSSWRETPYEQYF; DNA: TGTGCCAGCAGTTCTTGGCGGGAGACCCCCTACGAGCAGTACTTC
D: NA; V: TRBV29-1; size: few; J: TRBJ1-1; CDR3: CSVERRGAFF; DNA: TGCAGCGTTGAACGGCGGGGAGCTTTCTTT
D: NA; V: TRBV20-1; size: NA; J: TRBJ2-1; CDR3: CSARGGGRRENEQFF; DNA: TGCAGTGCGCGGGGTGGGGGGCGCAGGGAGAATGAGCAGTTCTTC
D: NA; V: TRBV12-3/TRBV12-4; size: few; J: TRBJ1-2; CDR3: CASSLAGDDYTF; DNA: TGTGCCAGCAGTCTGGCAGGGGATGACTACACCTTC
D: TRBD2; V: TRBV20-1; size: NA; J: TRBJ2-5; CDR3: CSANGLAINEQYF; DNA: TGCAGTGCTAACGGACTAGCGATCAATGAGCAGTACTTC
D: NA; V: TRBV3-1; size: NA; J: TRBJ1-2; CDR3: CASSQEGISGYTF; DNA: TGTGCCAGCAGCCAAGAGGGCATAAGCGGCTACACCTTC
D: NA; V: TRBV11-2; size: NA; J: TRBJ2-3; CDR3: CASSSVGGTQYF; DNA: TGTGCCAGCAGCTCCGTGGGGGGTACGCAGTATTTT
D: NA; V: TRBV29-1; size: many; J: TRBJ2-1; CDR3: CSVQPSSYNEQFF; DNA: TGCAGCGTGCAGCCGAGCTCCTACAATGAGCAGTTCTTC
D: TRBD2; V: TRBV11-3; size: few; J: TRBJ2-1; CDR3: CASSASGREYNEQFF; DNA: TGTGCCAGCAGCGCTAGCGGGAGGGAGTACAATGAGCAGTTCTTC
D: NA; V: TRBV7-9; size: few; J: TRBJ1-2; CDR3: CASSIAAEAGGYTF; DNA: TGTGCCAGCAGCATAGCCGCTGAGGCGGGAGGCTACACCTTC
D: NA; V: TRBV29-1; size: many; J: TRBJ1-1; CDR3: CSAGMMNTEAFF; DNA: TGCAGCGCAGGCATGATGAACACTGAAGCTTTCTTT
D: NA; V: TRBV7-2; size: once; J: TRBJ2-2; CDR3: CASSLRQLSNTGELFF; DNA: TGTGCCAGCAGCTTAAGACAGCTATCGAACACCGGGGAGCTGTTTTTT
D: TRBD2; V: TRBV5-1; size: once; J: TRBJ2-5; CDR3: CASSFRQRGAQETQYF; DNA: TGCGCCAGCAGCTTCCGACAGCGGGGGGCACAAGAGACCCAGTACTTC
D: TRBD2; V: TRBV7-3; size: NA; J: TRBJ2-3; CDR3: CASSSPGTTTDTQYF; DNA: TGTGCCAGCAGCTCACCCGGGACTACCACAGATACGCAGTATTTT
D: NA; V: TRBV6-2/TRBV6-3; size: NA; J: TRBJ2-6; CDR3: CASSTLGRALAGANVLTF; DNA: TGTGCCAGCAGTACCCTAGGGCGAGCCCTTGCGGGGGCCAACGTCCTGACTTTC
D: NA; V: TRBV9; size: few; J: TRBJ1-1; CDR3: CASSGDKSMGTEAFF; DNA: TGTGCCAGCAGCGGTGACAAATCTATGGGCACTGAAGCTTTCTTT
D: NA; V: TRBV20-1; size: NA; J: TRBJ2-5; CDR3: CSAVGGRETQYF; DNA: TGCAGTGCTGTCGGGGGTAGGGAGACCCAGTACTTC
D: NA; V: TRBV7-3; size: few; J: TRBJ2-7; CDR3: CASSLGGGFEQYF; DNA: TGTGCCAGCAGCTTAGGGGGCGGCTTCGAGCAGTACTTC
D: NA; V: TRBV3-1; size: few; J: TRBJ2-7; CDR3: CASSHPPSGSYEQYF; DNA: TGTGCCAGCAGCCACCCCCCCAGCGGCTCCTACGAGCAGTACTTC
D: NA; V: TRBV7-3; size: few; J: TRBJ2-7; CDR3: CASSLQGLGGPYEQYF; DNA: TGTGCCAGCAGCTTACAGGGACTAGGGGGCCCCTACGAGCAGTACTTC
D: NA; V: TRBV6-2/TRBV6-3; size: NA; J: TRBJ2-7; CDR3: CASSTPGRTSYEQYF; DNA: TGTGCCAGCAGTACGCCGGGACGAACCTCCTACGAGCAGTACTTC
D: NA; V: TRBV15; size: many; J: TRBJ2-6; CDR3: CATSRGAGANVLTF; DNA: TGTGCCACCAGCAGAGGGGCTGGGGCCAACGTCCTGACTTTC
D: TRBD2; V: TRBV6-6; size: few; J: TRBJ2-7; CDR3: CASRVRAGGTYEQYF; DNA: TGTGCCAGCAGGGTACGAGCGGGAGGAACCTACGAGCAGTACTTC
D: TRBD2; V: TRBV5-6; size: few; J: TRBJ2-1; CDR3: CASSFVLPSGRTYNEQFF; DNA: TGTGCCAGCAGCTTCGTCCTTCCTAGCGGGAGAACCTACAATGAGCAGTTCTTC
D: NA; V: TRBV11-2; size: few; J: TRBJ2-1; CDR3: CASSLGGVSYNEQFF; DNA: TGTGCCAGCAGCTTAGGAGGGGTCTCCTACAATGAGCAGTTCTTC
D: TRBD1; V: TRBV20-1; size: few; J: TRBJ2-7; CDR3: CSAQRQGEQYF; DNA: TGCAGTGCCCAGAGACAGGGCGAGCAGTACTTC
D: NA; V: TRBV20-1; size: NA; J: TRBJ2-5; CDR3: CSARDVREPQETQYF; DNA: TGCAGTGCTAGAGATGTCAGGGAACCTCAAGAGACCCAGTACTTC
D: NA; V: TRBV5-1; size: few; J: TRBJ2-6; CDR3: CASSYDGAGANVLTF; DNA: TGCGCCAGCAGCTATGACGGTGCTGGGGCCAACGTCCTGACTTTC
D: TRBD2; V: TRBV20-1; size: many; J: TRBJ2-3; CDR3: CSARGLSSGGTDTQYF; DNA: TGCAGTGCTAGAGGCCTAAGTAGCGGGGGCACAGATACGCAGTATTTT
D: TRBD2; V: TRBV7-2; size: few; J: TRBJ2-7; CDR3: CASRTKGGTGSYEQYF; DNA: TGTGCCAGCAGGACTAAGGGAGGGACTGGCTCCTACGAGCAGTACTTC
D: NA; V: TRBV4-2; size: NA; J: TRBJ2-1; CDR3: CASSQSRLLFF; DNA: TGTGCCAGCAGCCAATCCCGCCTCCTGTTCTTC
D: TRBD2; V: TRBV20-1; size: many; J: TRBJ2-1; CDR3: CSAGRGGSYNEQFF; DNA: TGCAGTGCAGGGCGGGGGGGATCCTACAATGAGCAGTTCTTC
D: NA; V: TRBV5-1; size: NA; J: TRBJ2-3; CDR3: CASSLIQRVLYF; DNA: TGCGCCAGCAGCTTGATCCAGCGGGTCCTGTATTTT
D: NA; V: TRBV20-1; size: few; J: TRBJ2-5; CDR3: CSARDHGTSPGETQYF; DNA: TGCAGTGCTAGAGACCACGGGACCTCTCCGGGGGAGACCCAGTACTTC
D: NA; V: TRBV6-2/TRBV6-3; size: NA; J: TRBJ2-7; CDR3: CASRSVAYEQYF; DNA: TGTGCCAGCAGGAGTGTTGCCTACGAGCAGTACTTC
D: NA; V: TRBV7-9; size: few; J: TRBJ2-7; CDR3: CASSPRTPAYEQYF; DNA: TGTGCCAGCAGCCCTCGGACGCCAGCCTACGAGCAGTACTTC
D: NA; V: TRBV30; size: NA; J: TRBJ2-1; CDR3: CAWSVGQYNEQFF; DNA: TGTGCCTGGAGTGTAGGGCAATACAATGAGCAGTTCTTC
D: TRBD2; V: TRBV5-1; size: NA; J: TRBJ2-5; CDR3: CASSLAAGLAGYQETQYF; DNA: TGCGCCAGCAGCTTGGCGGCGGGACTAGCGGGGTACCAAGAGACCCAGTACTTC
D: TRBD1; V: TRBV7-2; size: many; J: TRBJ1-3; CDR3: CASSLASGRTGPGNTIYF; DNA: TGTGCCAGCAGTCTAGCCTCGGGGCGGACAGGGCCCGGAAACACCATATATTTT
D: NA; V: TRBV14; size: few; J: TRBJ2-7; CDR3: CASSQENWGIYEQYF; DNA: TGTGCCAGCAGCCAAGAAAACTGGGGGATTTACGAGCAGTACTTC
D: NA; V: TRBV15; size: many; J: TRBJ1-5; CDR3: CATSRDRRTDNQPQHF; DNA: TGTGCCACCAGCAGAGATAGGCGTACAGACAATCAGCCCCAGCATTTT
D: NA; V: TRBV7-3; size: NA; J: TRBJ2-3; CDR3: CASSLIGSNGWWSDTQYF; DNA: TGTGCCAGCAGCTTAATCGGGAGCAATGGGTGGTGGTCAGATACGCAGTATTTT
D: NA; V: TRBV2; size: NA; J: TRBJ2-3; CDR3: CASSPDYPSTDTQYF; DNA: TGTGCCAGCAGTCCGGACTATCCGAGCACAGATACGCAGTATTTT
D: NA; V: TRBV10-3; size: NA; J: TRBJ2-3; CDR3: CAISNGGQSTDTQYF; DNA: TGTGCCATCAGTAACGGGGGGCAGAGCACAGATACGCAGTATTTT
D: TRBD2; V: TRBV6-2/TRBV6-3; size: few; J: TRBJ2-3; CDR3: CASSYSGLAVTDTQYF; DNA: TGTGCCAGCAGTTACTCCGGACTAGCGGTCACAGATACGCAGTATTTT
D: NA; V: TRBV12-3/TRBV12-4; size: NA; J: TRBJ1-4; CDR3: CASRGTATEKLFF; DNA: TGTGCCAGCCGGGGGACGGCTACGGAAAAACTGTTTTTT
D: TRBD2; V: TRBV5-1; size: NA; J: TRBJ2-5; CDR3: CASSSTSGGTQETQYF; DNA: TGCGCCAGCAGCTCAACTAGCGGGGGGACTCAAGAGACCCAGTACTTC
D: NA; V: TRBV30; size: NA; J: TRBJ1-1; CDR3: CAYSGHPGDTEAFF; DNA: TGTGCCTATTCGGGACACCCGGGGGACACTGAAGCTTTCTTT
D: NA; V: TRBV28; size: NA; J: TRBJ2-4; CDR3: CASSLGTPKNIQYF; DNA: TGTGCCAGCAGTTTAGGCACCCCCAAAAACATTCAGTACTTC
D: NA; V: TRBV10-1; size: NA; J: TRBJ2-7; CDR3: CASSESGGANREQYF; DNA: TGCGCCAGCAGTGAGTCGGGGGGAGCAAACCGCGAGCAGTACTTC
D: TRBD1; V: TRBV20-1; size: few; J: TRBJ2-5; CDR3: CSAKGTGYQETQYF; DNA: TGCAGTGCTAAGGGGACAGGGTATCAAGAGACCCAGTACTTC
D: NA; V: TRBV29-1; size: many; J: TRBJ2-1; CDR3: CSALVGEQFF; DNA: TGCAGCGCCCTAGTCGGTGAGCAGTTCTTC
D: NA; V: TRBV6-6; size: NA; J: TRBJ2-1; CDR3: CASSYRNHKYNEQFF; DNA: TGTGCCAGCAGTTATCGGAACCACAAATACAATGAGCAGTTCTTC
D: NA; V: TRBV5-5; size: NA; J: TRBJ2-1; CDR3: CASSLNGNKHNEQFF; DNA: TGTGCCAGCAGCTTGAATGGCAATAAACACAATGAGCAGTTCTTC
D: TRBD2; V: TRBV6-2/TRBV6-3; size: few; J: TRBJ2-1; CDR3: CASSYDAGGPSSYNEQFF; DNA: TGTGCCAGCAGTTACGATGCGGGGGGTCCTAGCTCCTACAATGAGCAGTTCTTC
D: TRBD1; V: TRBV28; size: NA; J: TRBJ2-1; CDR3: CASTRGGGGRDEQFF; DNA: TGTGCCAGCACCCGAGGGGGCGGAGGCAGGGATGAGCAGTTCTTC